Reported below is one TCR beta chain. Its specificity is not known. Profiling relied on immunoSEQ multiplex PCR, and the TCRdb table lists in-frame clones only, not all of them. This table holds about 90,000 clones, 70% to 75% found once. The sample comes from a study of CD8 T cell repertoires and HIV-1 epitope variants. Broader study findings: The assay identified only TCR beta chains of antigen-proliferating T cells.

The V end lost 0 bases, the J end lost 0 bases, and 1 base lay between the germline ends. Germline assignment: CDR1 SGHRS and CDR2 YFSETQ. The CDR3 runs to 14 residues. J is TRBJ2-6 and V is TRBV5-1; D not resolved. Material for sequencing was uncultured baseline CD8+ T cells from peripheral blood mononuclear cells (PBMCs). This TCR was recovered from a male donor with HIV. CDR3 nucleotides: TGCGCCAGCAGCTTGGACTCTGGGGCCAACGTCCTGACTTTC. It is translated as CASSLDSGANVLTF.